This TCR beta chain was sequenced during a study of blood T cell repertoires in COVID-19. Study-level information: Whether acute or convalescent, the COVID-19 samples came from the United States, Italy and Spain.

The CDR3 is made up of 13 amino acids. Losses at the gene ends were 5 bases for V and 3 bases for J; bases not matched to a gene: 2. Germline-derived CDR1 and CDR2 are WSHSY and SAAADI. The authors' processing: Amplification with reference gene primers provided the estimates of nucleated cell counts. Profiling relied on immunoSEQ multiplex PCR, and the TCRdb table lists in-frame clones only, not all of them. Clone size and the V and J calls come from that table; the DNA yielded D and trimming. The table records a few hundred thousand clones, 88% of them present only once. Material for sequencing was peripheral blood. The gene calls are TRBV10-2 and TRBJ1-2; 8 nucleotides agree with TRBD1. The receptor was isolated from a woman aged 25 to 39 with COVID-19, enrolled during active disease. CDR3 coding DNA: TGCGCCAGCAGTTTGACAGGGGACTATGGCTACACCTTC. It codes for CASSLTGDYGYTF.